This T cell receptor beta chain was recorded in a study of blood T cell repertoires in COVID-19 (dated by TCRdb to about 2020). The study in broad terms: Samples from collaborators originated in the United States, Italy and Spain and spanned both the acute and convalescent phases of COVID-19. The material from the prospective study consisted of cDNA or gDNA derived from T cells, B-cell-depleted T cells, or PBMCs. The dataset comprised deeply sampled blood TCRbeta repertoires from subjects exposed to, actively infected with, or recovered from COVID-19. The repertoires were made available in a free public database intended to serve as a resource for research on the immune response to SARS-CoV-2. The samples were drawn from the first 160 participants of the ongoing ImmuneRACE study and from some 1,300 subjects provided by 6 global collaborators. A de-identified subject ID, COVID-19 status, age in years and sex were almost always included in the sample metadata. Where HLA class I and class II types were available, the types were taken from metadata supplied by the sample provider, not from assay-based typing. Results the study describes overall, beyond this receptor: How much clinical and demographic metadata was included differed by source and by participant, and the metadata was provided uncurated.

Participants in the prospective study were aged about 18 to 95 years, lived in over 20 United States geographic areas, and enrolled through a virtual design. Cohort assignment in the prospective study relied on participant-reported clinical history from a screening survey and a study questionnaire. Recovered participants in ImmuneRACE Cohort 3 were defined by two consecutive negative NP/OP PCR tests, clearance by a healthcare professional, or resolution of symptoms. In the prospective study, mobile phlebotomists collected whole blood, serum and a nasopharyngeal or oropharyngeal swab from each participant. Over a roughly two-month period, participants in the prospective study had the option of providing additional blood draws and questionnaires. Prospective study blood samples were shipped either frozen or at room temperature before DNA extraction. This clone was recorded once. What antigen it recognizes has not been identified. No quality values exist for individual bases; no much larger clone is one base distant.

CDR1 and CDR2 are drawn from the germline V gene: SQVTM, ANQGSEA. V loses 3 bases at its end and J loses 2 bases; junction bases beyond the gene matches: 8. CDR3 length: 17 amino acids, cysteine to phenylalanine. Of the read, only the CDR3 DNA is kept; its 51 bases are in frame from base 1. TCRbeta CDR3 regions were amplified from genomic DNA by means of the immunoSEQ Assay, a bias-controlled multiplex PCR. The study's own analysis went as follows. The number of nucleated cells in each sample was estimated by amplification of reference gene primers within the assay. To quantify the absolute abundance of each unique TCRbeta CDR3 rearrangement, sequence reads were collapsed and filtered. For each sample, productive Simpson clonality was calculated by taking the square root of Simpson's diversity index across productive rearrangements. This is the immuneACCESS table as TCRdb keeps it, with only in-frame sequences that have V and J called. A part of the clones is gone; compared with another copy, unresolved V genes explain less than half, and the rest is unexplained. V and J calls and clone size are those listed in that table; D and trimming were worked out from the DNA. The sample profile shows more than 110,000 clones; around 82% of them were found once. The top ten constitute around 5.5% of the sample.

The receptor chain draws on TRBV29-1 and TRBJ2-2, and 11 junction bases match TRBD2. What was sequenced was PBMCs or T cells enriched from blood (not recorded which). The clonotype originates from a woman in her 50s who had recovered from COVID-19. The nucleotide sequence reads TGCAGCGTTGATACCACTAGCGGGGGAATTAACACCGGGGAGCTGTTTTTT. The resulting protein is CSVDTTSGGINTGELFF.